Listed below are T cell receptor beta chains from one sample, sequenced in a study of blood T cells in healthy people across ages. MiXCR was run by TCRdb on the 5' RACE reads, yielding one entry per CDR3 protein. The profile shows about 1.8 million distinct CDR3 sequences, about 50% of them singletons. What was sequenced was blood. The receptors come from a middle-aged woman in good health. The CDR3 runs from the conserved cysteine through the conserved F or W. The D gene is left open where the match is weak. Size is stated for part of the rows, as once, few or many counts, or as a class when the clone is expanded.

size	D	V	J	CDR3	DNA
few	TRBD1	TRBV20-1	TRBJ1-4	CSARGQGAPNEKLFF	TGCAGTGCTAGAGGGCAGGGGGCACCTAATGAAAAACTGTTTTTT
.	TRBD1	TRBV11-1	TRBJ2-5	CASSLDRAHGQYF	TGTGCCAGCAGCTTGGACAGGGCGCACGGGCAGTACTTC
.	TRBD2	TRBV7-9	TRBJ2-7	CASRFGTSGYEQYF	TGTGCCAGCAGATTTGGGACTAGCGGCTACGAGCAGTACTTC
few	.	TRBV29-1	TRBJ1-4	CSVEVVEENEKLFF	TGCAGCGTTGAAGTTGTCGAAGAGAATGAAAAACTGTTTTTT
.	TRBD2	TRBV11-3	TRBJ2-1	CASSAGLAGGRPENEQFF	TGTGCCAGCAGCGCCGGACTAGCGGGGGGCCGCCCAGAGAATGAGCAGTTCTTC
.	.	TRBV20-1	TRBJ2-5	CSAPDRETQYF	TGCAGTGCTCCCGATCGAGAGACCCAGTACTTC
.	.	TRBV28	TRBJ2-7	CASSLTVGSEQYF	TGTGCCAGCAGTTTAACAGTCGGCTCCGAGCAGTACTTC
.	.	TRBV7-7	TRBJ2-5	CASGLAGRQETQYF	TGTGCTAGCGGCTTAGCCGGTCGGCAAGAGACCCAGTACTTC
.	TRBD1	TRBV7-6	TRBJ2-7	CASSLQSDRAYEQYF	TGTGCCAGCAGCTTACAATCCGACAGGGCATACGAGCAGTACTTC
few	.	TRBV2	TRBJ2-1	CASAPSEEVGEQFF	TGTGCCAGCGCTCCAAGCGAGGAGGTGGGTGAGCAGTTCTTC
few	.	TRBV7-6	TRBJ2-3	CASSLAKWDTQYF	TGTGCCAGCAGCTTAGCTAAATGGGATACGCAGTATTTT
.	TRBD2	TRBV29-1	TRBJ2-5	CSVKFDRWLAAVYQETQYF	TGCAGCGTTAAATTCGATCGGTGGCTAGCGGCAGTCTACCAAGAGACCCAGTACTTC
.	.	TRBV6-2/TRBV6-3	TRBJ2-7	CASLIPDRSREQYF	TGTGCCAGCCTTATCCCCGACAGGTCAAGGGAGCAGTACTTC